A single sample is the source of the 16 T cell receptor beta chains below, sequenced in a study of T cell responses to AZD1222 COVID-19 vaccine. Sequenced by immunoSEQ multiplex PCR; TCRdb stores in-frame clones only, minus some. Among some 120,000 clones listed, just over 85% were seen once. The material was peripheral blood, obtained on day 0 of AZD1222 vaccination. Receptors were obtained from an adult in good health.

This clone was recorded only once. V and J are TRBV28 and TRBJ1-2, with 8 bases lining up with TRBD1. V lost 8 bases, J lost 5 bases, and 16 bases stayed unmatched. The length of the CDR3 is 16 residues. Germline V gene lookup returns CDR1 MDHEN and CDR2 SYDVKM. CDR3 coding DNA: TGTGCCAGCGGACCCCCGGACAGGGCGGCTGGGTATGGCTACACCTTC. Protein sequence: CASGPPDRAAGYGYTF.

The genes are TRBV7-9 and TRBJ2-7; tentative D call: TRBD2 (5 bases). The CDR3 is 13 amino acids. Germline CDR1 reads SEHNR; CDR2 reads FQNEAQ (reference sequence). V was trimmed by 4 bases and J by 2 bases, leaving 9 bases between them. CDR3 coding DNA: TGTGCCAGCAGCTCGTCCGGGACCTACGAGCAGTACTTC. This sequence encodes CASSSSGTYEQYF.

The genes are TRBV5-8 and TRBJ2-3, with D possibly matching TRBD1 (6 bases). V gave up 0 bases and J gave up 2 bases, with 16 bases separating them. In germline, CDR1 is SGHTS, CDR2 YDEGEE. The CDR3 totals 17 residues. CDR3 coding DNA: TGTGCCAGCAGCTTGGGTCAGGGGAATCTCAACACAGATACGCAGTATTTT. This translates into CASSLGQGNLNTDTQYF.

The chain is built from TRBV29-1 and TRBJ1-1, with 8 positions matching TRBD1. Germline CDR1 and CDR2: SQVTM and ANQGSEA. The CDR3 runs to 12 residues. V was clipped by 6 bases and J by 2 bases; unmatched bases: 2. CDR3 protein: CSVGQVNTEAFF. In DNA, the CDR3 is TGCAGCGTGGGACAGGTTAACACTGAAGCTTTCTTT.

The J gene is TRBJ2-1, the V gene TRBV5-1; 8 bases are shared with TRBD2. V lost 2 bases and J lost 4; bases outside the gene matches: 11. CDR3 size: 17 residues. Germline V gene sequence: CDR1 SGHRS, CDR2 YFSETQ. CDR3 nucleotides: TGCGCCAGCAGCTTCGCCTTAGGAGCGGGGGATTACAATGAGCAGTTCTTC. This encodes CASSFALGAGDYNEQFF.

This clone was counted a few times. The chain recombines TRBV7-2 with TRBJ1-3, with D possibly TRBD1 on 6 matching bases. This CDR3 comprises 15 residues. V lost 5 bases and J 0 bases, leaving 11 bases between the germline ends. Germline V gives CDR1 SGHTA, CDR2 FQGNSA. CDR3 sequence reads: CASSPSGASGNTIYF. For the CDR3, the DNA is TGTGCCAGCAGCCCATCGGGGGCCTCTGGAAACACCATATATTTT.

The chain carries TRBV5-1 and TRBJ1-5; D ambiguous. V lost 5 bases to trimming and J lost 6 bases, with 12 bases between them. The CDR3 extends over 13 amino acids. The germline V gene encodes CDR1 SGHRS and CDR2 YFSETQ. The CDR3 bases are TGCGCCAGCAGTGAGGGTATGGGTCAGCCCCAGCATTTT. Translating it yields CASSEGMGQPQHF.

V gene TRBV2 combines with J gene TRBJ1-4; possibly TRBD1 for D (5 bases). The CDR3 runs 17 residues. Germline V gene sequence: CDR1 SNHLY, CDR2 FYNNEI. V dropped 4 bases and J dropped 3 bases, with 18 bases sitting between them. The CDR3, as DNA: TGTGCCAGCAGTGTCTTGAACTTGGGACTCCCTAATGAAAAACTGTTTTTT. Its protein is CASSVLNLGLPNEKLFF.

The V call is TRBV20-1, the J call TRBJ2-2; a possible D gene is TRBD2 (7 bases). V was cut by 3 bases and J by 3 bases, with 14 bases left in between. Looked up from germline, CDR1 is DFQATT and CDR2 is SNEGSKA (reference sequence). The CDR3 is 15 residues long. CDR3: CSASLGGADTGELFF. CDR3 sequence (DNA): TGCAGTGCTAGTCTGGGGGGGGCGGACACCGGGGAGCTGTTTTTT.

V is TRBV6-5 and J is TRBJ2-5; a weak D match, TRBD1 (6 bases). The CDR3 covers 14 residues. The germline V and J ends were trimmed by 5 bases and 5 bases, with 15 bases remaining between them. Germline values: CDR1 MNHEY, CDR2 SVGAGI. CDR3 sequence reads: CASSQGIGVETQYF. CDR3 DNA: TGTGCCAGCAGTCAGGGGATTGGCGTCGAGACCCAGTACTTC.

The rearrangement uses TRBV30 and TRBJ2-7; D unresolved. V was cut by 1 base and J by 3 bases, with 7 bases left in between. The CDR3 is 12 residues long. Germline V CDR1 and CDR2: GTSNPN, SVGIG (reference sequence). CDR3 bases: TGTGCCTGGAGTGCAGGAATCTACGAGCAGTACTTC. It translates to CAWSAGIYEQYF.

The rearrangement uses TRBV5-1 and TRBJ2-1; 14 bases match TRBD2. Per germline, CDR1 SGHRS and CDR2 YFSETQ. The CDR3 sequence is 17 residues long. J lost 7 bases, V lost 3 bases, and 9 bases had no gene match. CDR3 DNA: TGCGCCAGCAGCTATAGACTAGCGGGGGGGTTAGGGAATGAGCAGTTCTTC. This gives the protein CASSYRLAGGLGNEQFF.

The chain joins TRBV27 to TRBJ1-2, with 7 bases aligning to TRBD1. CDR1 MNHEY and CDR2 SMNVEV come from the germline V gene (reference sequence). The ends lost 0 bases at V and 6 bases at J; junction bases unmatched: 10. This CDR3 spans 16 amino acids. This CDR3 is CASSLSGGRTGDGYTF. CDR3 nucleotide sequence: TGTGCCAGCAGTTTATCGGGGGGAAGGACAGGAGATGGCTACACCTTC.

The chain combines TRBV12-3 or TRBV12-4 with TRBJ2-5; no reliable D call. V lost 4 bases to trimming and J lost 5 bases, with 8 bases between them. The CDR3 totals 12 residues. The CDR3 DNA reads TGTGCCAGCAGTTCCTCCCCCGAGACCCAGTACTTC. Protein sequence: CASSSSPETQYF.

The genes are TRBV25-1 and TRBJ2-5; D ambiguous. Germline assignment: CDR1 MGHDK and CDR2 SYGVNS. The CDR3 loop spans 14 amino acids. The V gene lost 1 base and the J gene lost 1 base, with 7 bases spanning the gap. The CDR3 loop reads CASSEWSGQETQYF. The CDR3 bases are TGTGCCAGCAGTGAATGGAGTGGCCAAGAGACCCAGTACTTC.

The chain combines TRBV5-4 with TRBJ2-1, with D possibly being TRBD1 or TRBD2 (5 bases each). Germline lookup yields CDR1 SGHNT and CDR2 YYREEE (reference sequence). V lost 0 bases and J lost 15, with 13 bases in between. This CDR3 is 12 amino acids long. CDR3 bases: TGTGCCAGCAGCTTGGAGTCCCAGGGACGGTTCTTC. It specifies CASSLESQGRFF.